The 32 T cell receptor beta chains given below trace back to one sample, sequenced in a study of a mutant IDH1 vaccine in newly diagnosed glioma. Stated time point: baseline, week 1 (first vaccination visit). Treatment reported: pre-vaccination baseline after standard-of-care therapy. This table comes from immunoSEQ multiplex PCR, and its TCRdb copy is limited to in-frame clones, with some not included. In the table there are about 35,000 clones, over 60% of which are singletons. Sequencing was performed on peripheral blood mononuclear cells (PBMCs), taken from a glioma patient treated with radiotherapy, temozolomide or both. These receptors originate from a man aged 45 to 65 with glioma. Some clones in this sample may be carry-over from other donors' samples.

The chain has TRBV5-1 and TRBJ1-1; 7 nucleotides align to TRBD1. This CDR3 spans 12 amino acids. CDR1 and CDR2 (germline): SGHRS, YFSETQ. J was trimmed by 4 bases and V by 5 bases; bases with no gene match: 2. The CDR3, as DNA: TGCGCCAGCAGTACAGGGGTCACTGAAGCTTTCTTT. Amino acid sequence: CASSTGVTEAFF.

The chain joins TRBV20-1 to TRBJ2-3; D remains unclear. V gave up 7 bases and J gave up 4 bases, with 3 bases separating them. The germline gives CDR1 DFQATT, CDR2 SNEGSKA (reference sequence). The CDR3 runs to 9 residues. The DNA for the CDR3 is TGCAGTGTCGCAGATACGCAGTATTTT. Translation: CSVADTQYF.

The chain has TRBV5-6 and TRBJ2-7; 8 bases map to TRBD1. CDR1 and CDR2 (germline): SGHDT, YYEEEE. J gave up 1 base and V 2 bases, and 5 bases lay outside the gene matches. CDR3 length: 15 amino acids. The CDR3 loop is CASSFTDRDSYEQYF. CDR3 in DNA: TGTGCCAGCAGCTTCACGGACAGGGATTCCTACGAGCAGTACTTC.

This rearrangement joins TRBV5-1 to TRBJ2-7; 7 bases line up with TRBD2. CDR1 is SGHRS, CDR2 YFSETQ, per germline. The trim removed 4 bases at V and 5 bases at J, leaving 6 bases unmatched. The CDR3 runs to 13 residues. CDR3 in amino acids: CASSRGVWNEQYF. DNA of the CDR3: TGCGCCAGCAGCCGGGGGGTCTGGAACGAGCAGTACTTC.

The rearrangement links TRBV19 to TRBJ2-3; 14 bases fit TRBD2. The CDR3 sequence is 18 residues long. After removal of 5 bases from V and 3 bases from J, the junction contained 10 bases not matched to a gene. From germline, CDR1 is LNHDA and CDR2 SQIVND (reference sequence). CDR3 in amino acids: CASSSTGTSGSRTDTQYF. CDR3 bases: TGTGCCAGTAGTTCGACCGGGACTAGCGGGAGCAGAACAGATACGCAGTATTTT.

The chain carries TRBV2 and TRBJ2-3; maybe TRBD2 (5 bases). The CDR3 sequence is 15 residues long. V lost 4 bases and J 3 bases, leaving 14 bases between the germline ends. The germline V gene has CDR1 SNHLY and CDR2 FYNNEI. The CDR3 nucleotides are TGTGCCAGCAGTGTCGGACTGATCCAGACAGATACGCAGTATTTT. Its translation: CASSVGLIQTDTQYF.

There are a few counts of this clone. This chain links TRBV5-8 with TRBJ1-1, with TRBD1 identical over 7 bases. The CDR3 is 15 amino acids. Germline V CDR1 and CDR2: SGHTS, YDEGEE. With 0 bases clipped from V and 3 bases from J, the junction kept 5 bases outside the gene matches. The DNA of the CDR3 is TGTGCCAGCAGCTTGGAACAGGGGATGGACACTGAAGCTTTCTTT. Translated: CASSLEQGMDTEAFF.

This clone was observed once. V and J are TRBV27 and TRBJ2-1; 13 bases are shared with TRBD2. This CDR3 has 17 amino acids. Germline V gene data show CDR1 as MNHEY and CDR2 as SMNVEV (reference sequence). V trimming: 1 base; J trimming: 10 bases; junction bases outside the gene matches: 10. CDR3 nucleotide sequence: TGTGCCAGCAGTTTATATCGACTAGCGGGAGGAGTAGGGGAGCAGTTCTTC. It codes for CASSLYRLAGGVGEQFF.

This clone occurred once. The rearrangement uses TRBV7-8 and TRBJ2-5; 9 nucleotides agree with TRBD2. This CDR3 comprises 17 residues. Germline CDR1 and CDR2: SGHVS and FQNEAQ. J lost 5 bases, V lost 4 bases, and 14 bases had no gene match. CDR3 in DNA: TGTGCCAGCAGCTCCCTCCCGGGTAGCGGGGGTAGTGAGACCCAGTACTTC. This encodes CASSSLPGSGGSETQYF.

The CDR3 DNA reads as TGCGCCAGCAGCTTGGGGGAGCTAGGGGTAAATACGCAGTATTTT. Its translation is CASSLGELGVNTQYF. This chain joins TRBV5-1 and TRBJ2-3; either TRBD1 or TRBD2 may fit D (5 bases each). Trimming shortened V by 0 bases and J by 7 bases, and 15 bases separated the two germline ends. The CDR3 runs 15 residues. The germline CDR1 and CDR2 sequences are SGHRS and YFSETQ.

The chain is built from TRBV15 and TRBJ1-4; D is uncertain. V shed 0 bases and J shed 13 bases, with 15 bases lying between them. Germline CDR1 LNHNV, CDR2 YYDKDF (reference sequence). The CDR3 sequence is 14 residues long. Here the CDR3 reads CATSREGVWDRLFF. The CDR3 nucleotides are TGTGCCACCAGCAGAGAGGGTGTCTGGGATCGACTGTTTTTT.

The chain links TRBV5-1 to TRBJ2-2, with a possible D match to TRBD2 (6 bases). V lost 2 bases to trimming and J lost 0 bases, with 11 bases between them. The CDR3 loop spans 16 amino acids. Germline V gene lookup returns CDR1 SGHRS and CDR2 YFSETQ. CDR3 amino acids: CASSFGRDSNTGELFF. In DNA form, the CDR3 reads TGCGCCAGCAGCTTCGGGCGGGATTCGAACACCGGGGAGCTGTTTTTT.

The V and J genes are TRBV7-2 and TRBJ2-3; D is ambiguous. Trimming removed 1 base from V and 0 bases from J, with 8 bases in between. The CDR3 covers 15 residues. The germline gives CDR1 SGHTA, CDR2 FQGNSA. The CDR3 sequence: CASSLVAQSTDTQYF. The CDR3 DNA is TGTGCCAGCAGCTTAGTCGCACAAAGCACAGATACGCAGTATTTT.

The V and J genes are TRBV14 and TRBJ1-1, with D perhaps matching TRBD1 (5 bases). V gave up 5 bases and J gave up 1 base, with 8 bases separating them. Germline CDR1 is SGHDN and CDR2 is FVKESK. This CDR3 contains 13 residues. The CDR3 region has the DNA TGTGCCAGCAGCTTGGGGCGGAACACTGAAGCTTTCTTT. The encoded protein is CASSLGRNTEAFF.

This chain uses TRBV5-1 with TRBJ1-2; D is possibly TRBD1 (5 bases). This CDR3 is built from 13 residues. V was trimmed by 4 bases and J by 8 bases, leaving 15 bases between them. CDR1 and CDR2 (germline): SGHRS, YFSETQ. As DNA, the CDR3 is TGCGCCAGCAGCCCCGGGACGGAAAGGGGCTACACCTTC. It is translated as CASSPGTERGYTF.

The gene calls are TRBV14 and TRBJ1-1, with D possibly being TRBD1 (6 bases). Trimming pared 3 bases from V and 8 bases from J, leaving 19 bases between. Germline V gives CDR1 SGHDN, CDR2 FVKESK. This CDR3 comprises 15 residues. The CDR3 sequence: CASSQLTGPVREAFF. The CDR3 nucleotides are TGTGCCAGCAGCCAGCTGACAGGTCCGGTTCGAGAAGCTTTCTTT. The variable domain in full, with the rest retrieved from reference TRBV14 and TRBJ1-1, is EAGVTQFPSHSVIEKGQTVTLRCDPISGHDNLYWYRRVMGKEIKFLLHFVKESKQDESGMPNNRFLAERTGGTYSTLKVQPAELEDSGVYFCASSQLTGPVREAFFGQGTRLTVV.

The chain is built from TRBV28 and TRBJ1-5; tentative D call: TRBD1 (6 bases). This CDR3 has 13 residues. Between the trimmed V and J ends, which lost 10 bases and 4 bases, there was a span of 14 bases. Germline loops: CDR1 MDHEN, CDR2 SYDVKM. The CDR3 sequence is CAIAGERNQPQHF. Here the CDR3 DNA reads TGTGCCATCGCAGGGGAGAGAAATCAGCCCCAGCATTTT.

The V call is TRBV27, the J call TRBJ1-1, with D possibly TRBD1 on 5 matching bases. CDR3 length equals 14 residues. Germline lookup yields CDR1 MNHEY and CDR2 SMNVEV (reference sequence). V dropped 5 bases and J dropped 5 bases, with 15 bases sitting between them. Here the CDR3 reads CASSRQSLWTEAFF. CDR3 bases: TGTGCCAGCAGTAGACAGTCGTTGTGGACTGAAGCTTTCTTT.

V and J are TRBV18 and TRBJ1-1; perhaps TRBD1 as D (6 bases). This CDR3 comprises 13 residues. Germline CDR1 is KGHSH and CDR2 is LQKENI. V lost 6 bases to trimming and J lost 6 bases, with 14 bases between them. Here the CDR3 reads CASSGTLDAEAFF. CDR3 DNA sequence: TGTGCCAGCTCGGGGACATTGGACGCTGAAGCTTTCTTT.

This clone was seen more than once but under ten times. The chain couples TRBV7-6 to TRBJ2-7, with D possibly TRBD1 on 5 matching bases. This CDR3 region has 13 residues. Per the germline V gene, CDR1 is SGHVS and CDR2 is FNYEAQ. With 4 bases removed from V and 0 bases from J, the gap between germline ends came to 7 bases. CDR3 sequence (DNA): TGTGCCAGCAGCTCGACAGTCTCCTACGAGCAGTACTTC. Residues: CASSSTVSYEQYF.

This sequence joins TRBV19 and TRBJ2-3, with unresolved D. Trimming took off 6 bases at V and 2 bases at J, with 6 bases between the two ends. The CDR3 has 12 residues. Germline CDR1 reads LNHDA; CDR2 reads SQIVND (reference sequence). The CDR3 protein is CASSPATDTQYF. CDR3 nucleotide sequence: TGTGCCAGTAGCCCCGCCACAGATACGCAGTATTTT.

The chain joins TRBV6-5 to TRBJ2-5; a weak D match, TRBD2 (5 bases). Germline CDR1 and CDR2: MNHEY and SVGAGI. The ends were cut back, 3 bases at V and 2 bases at J, with 10 bases in the middle. The CDR3 is 14 amino acids. CDR3 protein: CASSYGGSQETQYF. The CDR3, as DNA: TGTGCCAGCAGTTATGGAGGATCGCAAGAGACCCAGTACTTC.

The chain has TRBV6-1 and TRBJ2-4; D uncertain. The V end was cut by 6 bases, the J end by 0 bases, with 12 bases between. Germline CDR1 and CDR2: MNHNS and SASEGT. This CDR3 is built from 15 residues. For the CDR3, the DNA is TGTGCCAGCAGGAGGAGTACTCTAGCCAAAAACATTCAGTACTTC. Protein sequence: CASRRSTLAKNIQYF.

The J gene is TRBJ1-1, the V gene TRBV7-9; possible D gene TRBD1, 6 bases. Trimming stripped 5 bases from V and 5 bases from J, with 15 bases between. Germline V CDR1 and CDR2: SEHNR, FQNEAQ (reference sequence). This CDR3 is built from 14 residues. CDR3 nucleotide sequence: TGTGCCAGCAGCCGAACACAGGGAGGAACTGAAGCTTTCTTT. Amino acids: CASSRTQGGTEAFF.

This clone was detected once. V and J are TRBV7-2 and TRBJ1-1; 8 bases fit TRBD1. After removal of 5 bases from V and 5 bases from J, the junction contained 7 bases not matched to a gene. Germline lookup yields CDR1 SGHTA and CDR2 FQGNSA. The CDR3 loop spans 14 amino acids. The CDR3 DNA reads as TGTGCCAGCAGCCCGAGGACAGGGAGGACTGAAGCTTTCTTT. Protein: CASSPRTGRTEAFF.

The table lists this clone with a few counts. The chain carries TRBV7-9 and TRBJ1-1; D possibly corresponds to TRBD1 (6 bases). This CDR3 is 14 amino acids long. Germline CDR1 and CDR2: SEHNR and FQNEAQ (reference sequence). Trimming took 4 bases from V and 5 from J, leaving 14 bases between them. CDR3 DNA sequence: TGTGCCAGCAGCTCTCAGGGGCGCATGACTGAAGCTTTCTTT. Translating it yields CASSSQGRMTEAFF.

This clone was seen once. The V gene is TRBV19, the J gene TRBJ2-7; no reliable D call. Germline CDR1 LNHDA, CDR2 SQIVND (reference sequence). The CDR3 is 12 residues long. Trimming shortened V by 3 bases and J by 3 bases, and 6 bases separated the two germline ends. CDR3 nucleotide sequence: TGTGCCAGTAGTATTCCAGGCTACGAGCAGTACTTC. This codes for CASSIPGYEQYF.

The V call is TRBV5-1, the J call TRBJ2-2; tentative D call: TRBD1 (5 bases). CDR3 length: 14 residues. The ends were cut back, 4 bases at V and 7 bases at J, with 14 bases in the middle. CDR1 and CDR2 (germline): SGHRS, YFSETQ. Here the CDR3 DNA reads TGCGCCAGCAGCCCGGCAGGGCCTGGCGGGGAGCTGTTTTTT. The encoded protein is CASSPAGPGGELFF.

V usage is TRBV30 and J usage is TRBJ2-3, with 7 bases lining up with TRBD1. Germline loops: CDR1 GTSNPN, CDR2 SVGIG (reference sequence). This CDR3 is 14 amino acids long. Germline trimming cut 2 bases from V and 6 bases from J; bases unmatched to any gene: 8. DNA for the CDR3: TGTGCCTGGAGTAGGACAGGCCCGGGGGATACGCAGTATTTT. Amino acid sequence: CAWSRTGPGDTQYF. Full variable domain (missing parts from reference TRBV30 and TRBJ2-3): SQTIHQWPATLVQPVGSPLSLECTVEGTSNPNLYWYRQAAGRGLQLLFYSVGIGQISSEVPQNLSASRPQDRQFILSSKKLLLSDSGFYLCAWSRTGPGDTQYFGPGTRLTVL.

The J gene is TRBJ1-2, the V gene TRBV9; no clear D gene. Trimming pared 0 bases from V and 4 bases from J, leaving 13 bases between. The length of the CDR3 is 15 residues. Looked up from germline, CDR1 is SGDLS and CDR2 is YYNGEE. CDR3 bases: TGTGCCAGCAGCGTAGACGCAGGACTCTTCTATGGCTACACCTTC. Translation gives CASSVDAGLFYGYTF.

This clone was seen a few times. This chain uses TRBV9 with TRBJ2-5; no clear D. Looked up from germline, CDR1 is SGDLS and CDR2 is YYNGEE. This CDR3 region has 11 residues. The germline V and J ends were trimmed by 4 bases and 5 bases, with 6 bases remaining between them. The CDR3 region has the DNA TGTGCCAGCAGCCCTGGGGAGACCCAGTACTTC. Translated, it gives CASSPGETQYF.

V and J are TRBV7-9 and TRBJ2-2; D is unresolved. The ends were cut back, 3 bases at V and 3 bases at J, with 2 bases in the middle. Germline V gene data show CDR1 as SEHNR and CDR2 as FQNEAQ (reference sequence). The CDR3 contains 12 residues. CDR3: CASSLDTGELFF. In DNA, the CDR3 is TGTGCCAGCAGCTTGGACACCGGGGAGCTGTTTTTT.